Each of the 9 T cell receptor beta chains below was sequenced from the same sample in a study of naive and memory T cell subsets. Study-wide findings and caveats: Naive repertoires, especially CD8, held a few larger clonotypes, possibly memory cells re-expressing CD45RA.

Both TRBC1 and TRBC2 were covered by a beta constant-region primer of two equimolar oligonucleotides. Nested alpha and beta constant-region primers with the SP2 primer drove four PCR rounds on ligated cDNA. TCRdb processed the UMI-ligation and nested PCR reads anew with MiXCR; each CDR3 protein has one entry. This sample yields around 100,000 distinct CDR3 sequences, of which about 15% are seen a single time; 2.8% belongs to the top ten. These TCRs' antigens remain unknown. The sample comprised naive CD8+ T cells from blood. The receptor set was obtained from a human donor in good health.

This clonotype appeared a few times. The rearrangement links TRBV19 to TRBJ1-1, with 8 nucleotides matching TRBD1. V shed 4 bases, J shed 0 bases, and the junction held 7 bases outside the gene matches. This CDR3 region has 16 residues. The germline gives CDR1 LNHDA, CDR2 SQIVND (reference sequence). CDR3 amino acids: CASSKDRAGMNTEAFF. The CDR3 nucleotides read TGTGCCAGTAGTAAGGACAGGGCCGGAATGAACACTGAAGCTTTCTTT.

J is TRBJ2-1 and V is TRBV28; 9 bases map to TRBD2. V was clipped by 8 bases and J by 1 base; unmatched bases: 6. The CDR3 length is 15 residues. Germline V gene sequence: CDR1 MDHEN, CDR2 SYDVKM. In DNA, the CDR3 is TGTGCCAGCTTTAGCGGGAGCATTTCCTACAATGAGCAGTTCTTC. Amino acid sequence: CASFSGSISYNEQFF.

CDR3 DNA sequence: TGTGCCAGCAGCGACGGTCACGCGTCGTCACCCCTCCACTTT. Translating it yields CASSDGHASSPLHF. This chain uses TRBV7-9 with TRBJ1-6; unclear D gene. This CDR3 has 14 residues. Germline CDR1 is SEHNR and CDR2 is FQNEAQ (reference sequence). The V and J ends lost 5 bases and 10 bases respectively, with 15 bases between them.

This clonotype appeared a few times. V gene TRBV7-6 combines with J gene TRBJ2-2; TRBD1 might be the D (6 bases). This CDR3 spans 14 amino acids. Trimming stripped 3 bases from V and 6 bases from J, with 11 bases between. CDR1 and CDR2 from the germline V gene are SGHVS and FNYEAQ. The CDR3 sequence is CASSFIGGAGELFF. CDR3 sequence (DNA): TGTGCCAGCAGCTTCATAGGGGGAGCCGGGGAGCTGTTTTTT.

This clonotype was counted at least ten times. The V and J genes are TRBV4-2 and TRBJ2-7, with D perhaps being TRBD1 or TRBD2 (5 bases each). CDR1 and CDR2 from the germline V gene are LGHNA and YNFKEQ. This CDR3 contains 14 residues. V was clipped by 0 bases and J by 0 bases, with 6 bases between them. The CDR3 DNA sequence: TGTGCCAGCAGCCAAGAGGGACCCTCCTACGAGCAGTACTTC. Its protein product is CASSQEGPSYEQYF.

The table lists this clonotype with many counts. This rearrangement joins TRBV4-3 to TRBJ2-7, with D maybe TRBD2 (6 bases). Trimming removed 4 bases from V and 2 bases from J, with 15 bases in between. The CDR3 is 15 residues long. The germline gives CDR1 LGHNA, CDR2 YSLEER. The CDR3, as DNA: TGCGCCAGCAGCCCCGATACTAGCAGCACCTACGAGCAGTACTTC. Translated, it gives CASSPDTSSTYEQYF.

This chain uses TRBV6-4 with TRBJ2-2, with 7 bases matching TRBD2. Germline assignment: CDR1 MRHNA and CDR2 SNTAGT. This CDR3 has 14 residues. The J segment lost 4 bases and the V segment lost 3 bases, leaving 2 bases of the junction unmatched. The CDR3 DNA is TGTGCCAGCAGTGAGGTAGCGGGCACCGGGGAGCTGTTTTTT. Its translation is CASSEVAGTGELFF.

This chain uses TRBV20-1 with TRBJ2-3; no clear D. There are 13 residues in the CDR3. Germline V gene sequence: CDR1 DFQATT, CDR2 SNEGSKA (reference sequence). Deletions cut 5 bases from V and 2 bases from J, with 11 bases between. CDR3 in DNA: TGCAGTGCTGACGTCGGCCTCACAGATACGCAGTATTTT. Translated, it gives CSADVGLTDTQYF.

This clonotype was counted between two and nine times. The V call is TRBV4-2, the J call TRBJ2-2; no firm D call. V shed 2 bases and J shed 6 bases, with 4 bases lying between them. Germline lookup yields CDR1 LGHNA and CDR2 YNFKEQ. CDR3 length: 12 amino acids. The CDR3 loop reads CASSQSAGELFF. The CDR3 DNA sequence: TGTGCCAGCAGCCAATCTGCCGGGGAGCTGTTTTTT.